This passage covers 23 T cell receptor beta chains from one sample sequenced in a study of T-cell reconstitution after alpha-beta-depleted transplantation in children. Unique molecular identifiers featured in how the TCRbeta library was prepared. TCRdb independently ran MiXCR on the PCR reads; one entry per CDR3 protein. This sample yields 300,000 to 400,000 distinct CDR3 sequences, of which roughly 17% are seen a single time; about 41% belongs to the top ten. The source material was PBMCs, mostly from graft donor cells, sampled 360 days after TCRalphabeta/CD19-depleted stem cell transplant. The source is a male patient under 10 years old who had a stem cell transplant for acute lymphoblastic leukemia, so the T cells may come from the graft donor.

The chain employs TRBV29-1 and TRBJ2-7, with D perhaps matching TRBD2 (7 bases). This CDR3 spans 14 amino acids. The germline V and J ends were trimmed by 1 base and 3 bases, with 13 bases remaining between them. Germline assignment: CDR1 SQVTM and CDR2 ANQGSEA. This CDR3 is CSVEVGGASYEQYF. In DNA form, the CDR3 reads TGCAGCGTTGAAGTAGGGGGGGCTAGCTACGAGCAGTACTTC.

This chain joins TRBV6-1 and TRBJ2-7, with D uncertain. The CDR3 consists of 13 residues. Trimming left V 8 bases short and J 1 base short, with 12 bases between. Looked up from germline, CDR1 is MNHNS and CDR2 is SASEGT. The CDR3 protein is CASGSYLSYEQYF. In DNA, the CDR3 is TGTGCCAGCGGATCGTACTTATCCTACGAGCAGTACTTC.

This clonotype was picked up a small number of times. The chain couples TRBV5-1 to TRBJ2-7; D not resolved. Germline V gives CDR1 SGHRS, CDR2 YFSETQ. V was pared by 2 bases and J by 3 bases, with 21 bases between. The CDR3 length is 17 residues. The CDR3 bases are TGCGCCAGCAGCTTTAGGTATCGAGGTAGTCGGATCTACGAGCAGTACTTC. Its protein product is CASSFRYRGSRIYEQYF.

This clonotype turned up a few times. The chain recombines TRBV4-3 with TRBJ2-7; TRBD1 is a possible D gene (6 bases). V was clipped by 1 base and J by 3 bases, with 19 bases between them. This CDR3 is 17 amino acids long. Germline CDR1 reads LGHNA; CDR2 reads YSLEER. CDR3 DNA: TGCGCCAGCAGCCAAGGTCTTGGGACCGGGACAAGCTACGAGCAGTACTTC. It is translated as CASSQGLGTGTSYEQYF.

V gene TRBV6-2 or TRBV6-3 combines with J gene TRBJ1-2; TRBD1 is a possible D gene (6 bases). V lost 8 bases, J lost 8 bases, and 15 bases lay in between. CDR1 is MNHEY, CDR2 SVGEGT, per germline. The CDR3 spans 12 residues. The CDR3 is CASEGGLHGYTF. The CDR3 coding sequence is TGTGCCAGCGAAGGGGGGCTACACGGCTACACCTTC.

This clonotype was detected many times. The junction departs from the called germline gene at one end, perhaps through a read error. The chain links TRBV4-3 to TRBJ2-7; the match to TRBD1 covers 10 bases. This CDR3 is built from 15 residues. Germline values: CDR1 LGHNA, CDR2 YSLEER. Here the CDR3 reads CASSPGQGGSYEQYF. The CDR3 DNA reads TGTGCCAGCTCACCCGGACAGGGGGGGTCCTACGAGCAGTACTTC.

This clonotype was counted a few times. This chain connects TRBV4-1 to TRBJ2-5; D is unresolved. Germline assignment: CDR1 MGHRA and CDR2 YSYEKL. There are 18 residues in the CDR3. Trimming cost V 2 bases and J 0 bases, with 19 bases left between them. The DNA of the CDR3 is TGCGCCAGCAGCCAAAATCCTAGAATGGCGAGTTACCAAGAGACCCAGTACTTC. Its translation is CASSQNPRMASYQETQYF.

There are a few counts of this clonotype. This CDR3 is CSATTIPTLQETQYF. CDR3 sequence (DNA): TGCAGTGCTACCACGATCCCCACTCTCCAAGAGACCCAGTACTTC. The V gene is TRBV20-1, the J gene TRBJ2-5, with D unresolved. Germline lookup yields CDR1 DFQATT and CDR2 SNEGSKA (reference sequence). The CDR3 runs 15 residues. The ends were cut back, 4 bases at V and 1 base at J, with 16 bases in the middle.

V is TRBV5-1 and J is TRBJ2-7, with D possibly matching TRBD2 (6 bases). Trimming pared 0 bases from V and 7 bases from J, leaving 17 bases between. The germline CDR1 and CDR2 sequences are SGHRS and YFSETQ. This CDR3 is 15 amino acids long. This chain's CDR3 is CASSLVASPRGEQYF. The CDR3 coding sequence is TGCGCCAGCAGCTTGGTGGCTTCCCCTCGGGGGGAGCAGTACTTC.

This clonotype was detected a few times. V gene TRBV28 combines with J gene TRBJ1-1, with TRBD1 matching 8 bases. CDR3 length equals 12 residues. Losses at the gene ends were 6 bases for V and 9 bases for J; bases not matched to a gene: 6. CDR1 MDHEN and CDR2 SYDVKM come from the germline V gene. CDR3 DNA: TGTGCCAGCAGAGTAGGACAGGGACAAGCTTTCTTT. Encoded protein: CASRVGQGQAFF.

The rearrangement links TRBV25-1 to TRBJ2-3; no clear D. The CDR3 runs to 13 residues. Per the germline V gene, CDR1 is MGHDK and CDR2 is SYGVNS. Trimming stripped 6 bases from V and 1 base from J, with 8 bases between. The CDR3 sequence is CASRLQGTDTQYF. The CDR3 nucleotides are TGTGCCAGCAGACTACAAGGCACAGATACGCAGTATTTT.

This clonotype was counted a few times. The chain links TRBV7-9 to TRBJ2-1; D gene ambiguous. Trimming pared 4 bases from V and 7 bases from J, leaving 17 bases between. Germline V gene sequence: CDR1 SEHNR, CDR2 FQNEAQ (reference sequence). The CDR3 is 15 residues long. The CDR3 DNA reads TGTGCCAGCAGCTCACTCGGGCAAGGGCCTAATGAGCAGTTCTTC. Protein product: CASSSLGQGPNEQFF.

This clonotype was seen many times. The chain has TRBV28 and TRBJ1-6; D might be TRBD1 (5 bases). Trimming shortened V by 6 bases and J by 5 bases, and 20 bases separated the two germline ends. The germline V gene has CDR1 MDHEN and CDR2 SYDVKM. The CDR3 has 17 amino acids. The CDR3 loop is CASSPLKYRGDNSPLHF. DNA for the CDR3: TGTGCCAGCAGCCCTTTGAAGTATAGAGGGGATAATTCACCCCTCCACTTT. The full variable domain, in which reference TRBV28 and TRBJ1-6 provide the parts outside the CDR3, is DVKVTQSSRYLVKRTGEKVFLECVQDMDHENMFWYRQDPGLGLRLIYFSYDVKMKEKGDIPEGYSVSREKKERFSLILESASTNQTSMYLCASSPLKYRGDNSPLHFGNGTRLTVT.

The table lists this clonotype with a few counts. J is TRBJ2-5 and V is TRBV6-5, with TRBD2 matching over 11 bases. Trimming took 4 bases from V and 3 from J; bases not matched to a gene: 7. CDR1 and CDR2 (germline): MNHEY, SVGAGI. CDR3 length: 16 amino acids. The DNA for the CDR3 is TGTGCCAGCAGTTTGGGTCCGGGACTAGCGGAAGAGACCCAGTACTTC. This sequence encodes CASSLGPGLAEETQYF.

This clonotype was detected only a few times. The chain uses TRBV4-2 and TRBJ2-1, with TRBD2 identical over 7 bases. The CDR3 has 16 amino acids. Per germline, CDR1 LGHNA and CDR2 YNFKEQ. Losses at the gene ends were 3 bases for V and 6 bases for J; bases not matched to a gene: 11. CDR3 sequence: CASSQDTSAHINEQFF. DNA of the CDR3: TGTGCCAGCAGCCAGGATACTAGCGCTCACATCAATGAGCAGTTCTTC.

The V call is TRBV12-3 or TRBV12-4, the J call TRBJ2-2, with TRBD2 identical over 9 bases. The CDR3 is 16 amino acids. V shed 6 bases and J 3 bases; nucleotides not matched to a gene: 8. This chain's CDR3 is CASSYSGRPDTGELFF. DNA for the CDR3: TGTGCCAGCAGCTACAGCGGGAGGCCTGACACCGGGGAGCTGTTTTTT.

This chain joins TRBV28 and TRBJ2-1; no firm D call. The ends were cut back, 6 bases at V and 4 bases at J, with 22 bases in the middle. The CDR3 spans 17 residues. Germline CDR1 reads MDHEN; CDR2 reads SYDVKM. CDR3 nucleotides: TGTGCCAGCAGCTCCCCGGGTCTAGTCCAAGGTTACAATGAGCAGTTCTTC. Residues: CASSSPGLVQGYNEQFF. Looking up the rest from reference TRBV28 and TRBJ2-1 gives the full variable domain: DVKVTQSSRYLVKRTGEKVFLECVQDMDHENMFWYRQDPGLGLRLIYFSYDVKMKEKGDIPEGYSVSREKKERFSLILESASTNQTSMYLCASSSPGLVQGYNEQFFGPGTRLTVL.

This clonotype was found a few times. This chain joins TRBV12-5 and TRBJ2-5, with 7 bases matching TRBD2. There are 13 residues in the CDR3. Germline values: CDR1 LGHNT, CDR2 FRNRAP. V was clipped by 9 bases and J by 3 bases; unmatched bases: 7. The CDR3 sequence is CARPSGTEETQYF. The CDR3 nucleotides are TGTGCTAGGCCAAGCGGGACGGAAGAGACCCAGTACTTC.

The rearrangement joins TRBV4-2 to TRBJ2-5; TRBD1 might be the D (6 bases). Germline CDR1 reads LGHNA; CDR2 reads YNFKEQ. Between the trimmed V and J ends, which lost 3 bases and 3 bases, there was a span of 14 bases. The CDR3 consists of 15 residues. CDR3 in amino acids: CASSHLGAGEETQYF. CDR3 DNA sequence: TGTGCCAGCAGCCACCTCGGGGCAGGGGAAGAGACCCAGTACTTC.

The rearrangement joins TRBV4-2 to TRBJ2-3; no definite D call. The V gene lost 0 bases and the J gene lost 8 bases, with 3 bases spanning the gap. The CDR3 contains 11 residues. Looked up from germline, CDR1 is LGHNA and CDR2 is YNFKEQ. CDR3: CASSQESTQYF. CDR3 sequence (DNA): TGTGCCAGCAGCCAAGAGTCTACGCAGTATTTT.

V gene TRBV4-1 combines with J gene TRBJ2-1; 8 nucleotides align to TRBD2. The CDR3 has 16 residues. The germline V gene has CDR1 MGHRA and CDR2 YSYEKL. The V gene end was trimmed by 4 bases and the J gene end by 7 bases; junction bases not matched to a gene: 12. This CDR3 is CASSPGGGSGVNEQFF. The CDR3 DNA sequence: TGCGCCAGCAGCCCGGGAGGGGGGAGTGGGGTAAATGAGCAGTTCTTC.

This clonotype was seen ten or more times. The chain is built from TRBV5-1 and TRBJ2-7; no clear D. V was cut by 0 bases and J by 4 bases, with 8 bases left in between. The CDR3 loop spans 13 amino acids. The germline gives CDR1 SGHRS, CDR2 YFSETQ. This chain's CDR3 is CASSLEIGYEQYF. For the CDR3, the DNA is TGCGCCAGCAGCTTGGAGATCGGGTACGAGCAGTACTTC.

The table lists this clonotype with a few counts. The chain uses TRBV20-1 and TRBJ2-5; 7 positions agree with TRBD1. V trimming: 7 bases; J trimming: 4 bases; junction bases outside the gene matches: 9. The CDR3 is 13 residues long. Germline V gene data show CDR1 as DFQATT and CDR2 as SNEGSKA (reference sequence). Here the CDR3 DNA reads TGCAGTGGGACCGACAGGGTCCGAGAGACCCAGTACTTC. This translates into CSGTDRVRETQYF.